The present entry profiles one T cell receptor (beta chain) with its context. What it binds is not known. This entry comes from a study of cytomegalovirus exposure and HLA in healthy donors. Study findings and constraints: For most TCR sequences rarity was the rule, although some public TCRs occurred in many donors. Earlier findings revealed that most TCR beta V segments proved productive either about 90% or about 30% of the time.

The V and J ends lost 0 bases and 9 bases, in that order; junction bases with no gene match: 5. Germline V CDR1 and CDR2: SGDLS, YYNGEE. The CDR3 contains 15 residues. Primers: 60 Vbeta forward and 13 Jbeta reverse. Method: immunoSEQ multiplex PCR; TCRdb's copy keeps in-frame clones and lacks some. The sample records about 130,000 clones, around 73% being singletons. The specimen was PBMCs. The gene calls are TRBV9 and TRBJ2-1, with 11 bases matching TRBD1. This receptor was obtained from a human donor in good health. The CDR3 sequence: CASSVGTGGATEQFF. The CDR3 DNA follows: TGTGCCAGCAGCGTAGGGACAGGGGGCGCGACTGAGCAGTTCTTC.